This passage covers 13 T cell receptor beta chains from one sample sequenced in a study of cytomegalovirus exposure and HLA in healthy donors. Only in-frame clones appear in the TCRdb table, and some are missing; sequencing was by immunoSEQ multiplex PCR. The sample carries approximately 280,000 clones, approximately 86% recorded once. Input material: PBMCs. These receptors were taken from a woman between 18 and 30 years old in good health and CMV-seronegative.

V gene TRBV30 combines with J gene TRBJ1-1; 9 bases fit TRBD1. The ends lost 5 bases at V and 3 bases at J; junction bases unmatched: 7. Germline V lookup: CDR1 GTSNPN, CDR2 SVGIG (reference sequence). CDR3 length equals 14 residues. This chain's CDR3 is CAWGWGQGYTEAFF. The CDR3 bases are TGTGCCTGGGGGTGGGGACAGGGATACACTGAAGCTTTCTTT.

This clone showed up just once. CDR3 region: CASSVDQRGGPETQYF. The CDR3 region has the DNA TGTGCCAGCAGCGTAGACCAGCGGGGGGGCCCAGAGACCCAGTACTTC. V is TRBV9 and J is TRBJ2-5, with 10 bases aligning to TRBD2. J lost 4 bases, V lost 0 bases, and 6 bases had no gene match. In germline, CDR1 is SGDLS, CDR2 YYNGEE. The CDR3 has 16 residues. Combining the CDR3 with reference TRBV9 and TRBJ2-5 gives the whole variable domain DSGVTQTPKHLITATGQRVTLRCSPRSGDLSVYWYQQSLDQGLQFLIQYYNGEERAKGNILERFSAQQFPDLHSELNLSSLELGDSALYFCASSVDQRGGPETQYFGPGTRLLVL.

The chain employs TRBV4-1 and TRBJ2-7; 9 bases agree with TRBD1. The CDR3 contains 19 residues. In germline, CDR1 is MGHRA, CDR2 YSYEKL. The junction had 23 bases not matched to a gene; V was cut back by 4 bases and J by 7 bases. The CDR3 DNA is TGCGCCAGCAGCCCGACCGGGACAGGGCGATCCCTACGAACTGCGGAGCAGTACTTC. Translated, it gives CASSPTGTGRSLRTAEQYF.

The rearrangement links TRBV6-5 to TRBJ1-1, with D possibly being TRBD1 (5 bases). The CDR3 sequence is 13 residues long. CDR1 and CDR2 from the germline V gene are MNHEY and SVGAGI. Trimming left V 8 bases short and J 2 bases short, with 12 bases between. CDR3 DNA: TGTGCCAGCCAACAGGTCTCAAACACTGAAGCTTTCTTT. Translated: CASQQVSNTEAFF.

The chain is built from TRBV30 and TRBJ1-5, with no clear D. The CDR3 consists of 13 residues. V was pared by 5 bases and J by 0 bases, with 8 bases between. The V gene's germline CDR1 is GTSNPN and CDR2 SVGIG (reference sequence). The CDR3 loop reads CAWEVDSNQPQHF. The CDR3 coding sequence is TGTGCCTGGGAGGTGGATAGCAATCAGCCCCAGCATTTT. Using reference TRBV30 and TRBJ1-5 for the parts outside the CDR3, the full variable domain is SQTIHQWPATLVQPVGSPLSLECTVEGTSNPNLYWYRQAAGRGLQLLFYSVGIGQISSEVPQNLSASRPQDRQFILSSKKLLLSDSGFYLCAWEVDSNQPQHFGDGTRLSIL.

The V call is TRBV7-3, the J call TRBJ2-1, with D maybe TRBD2 (7 bases). Deletions cut 5 bases from V and 8 bases from J, with 10 bases between. The CDR3 has 12 residues. Germline CDR1 SGHTA, CDR2 FQGTGA. CDR3 sequence reads: CASSEGGDEQFF. In DNA, the CDR3 is TGTGCCAGCAGCGAAGGGGGGGATGAGCAGTTCTTC. The variable domain in full, completed from reference TRBV7-3 and TRBJ2-1, reads GAGVSQTPSNKVTEKGKYVELRCDPISGHTALYWYRQSLGQGPEFLIYFQGTGAADDSGLPNDRFFAVRPEGSVSTLKIQRTERGDSAVYLCASSEGGDEQFFGPGTRLTVL.

V gene TRBV28 combines with J gene TRBJ1-3, with D possibly TRBD1 on 6 matching bases. The germline V gene has CDR1 MDHEN and CDR2 SYDVKM. The V and J ends lost 2 bases and 0 bases respectively, with 14 bases between them. The CDR3 has 17 residues. CDR3 protein: CASSLTSGVLSGNTIYF. CDR3 bases: TGTGCCAGCAGTTTAACCTCAGGGGTACTCTCTGGAAACACCATATATTTT.

The chain recombines TRBV5-1 with TRBJ2-1; 10 bases map to TRBD1. CDR1 is SGHRS, CDR2 YFSETQ, per germline. V trimming: 3 bases; J trimming: 6 bases; junction bases outside the gene matches: 9. The CDR3 has 16 residues. The DNA of the CDR3 is TGCGCCAGCAGCTCCTACCCAAGGACAGGGGGCAATGAGCAGTTCTTC. It translates to CASSSYPRTGGNEQFF.

The chain uses TRBV7-8 and TRBJ2-7; TRBD1 agrees at 8 bases. The CDR3 runs to 15 residues. The germline V gene has CDR1 SGHVS and CDR2 FQNEAQ. The V segment lost 5 bases and the J segment 4 bases; nucleotides outside the gene matches: 10. The DNA for the CDR3 is TGTGCCAGCAGCGCACTCCAGGGGGCAAGGTACGAGCAGTACTTC. Residues: CASSALQGARYEQYF.

This chain links TRBV28 with TRBJ1-2; D remains ambiguous. CDR1 is MDHEN and CDR2 is SYDVKM in the germline V gene. V lost 7 bases and J 8 bases, leaving 17 bases between the germline ends. The CDR3 sequence is 13 residues long. Written as DNA, the CDR3 is TGTGCCAGCACCCTTGAGGCGGGCCGGGGCTACACCTTC. Protein: CASTLEAGRGYTF.

The V and J genes are TRBV11-2 and TRBJ1-2; 8 nucleotides match TRBD1. From germline, CDR1 is SGHAT and CDR2 FQNNGV. The CDR3 consists of 14 residues. With V trimmed by 0 bases and J by 8 bases, 5 bases remained unmatched. The CDR3 DNA sequence: TGTGCCAGCAGCTTAGACCAGGGGGCCGAGGGCTACACCTTC. This sequence encodes CASSLDQGAEGYTF.

This rearrangement joins TRBV5-6 to TRBJ1-6; D possibly corresponds to TRBD1 (5 bases). Trimming shortened V by 4 bases and J by 6 bases, and 17 bases separated the two germline ends. CDR3 length: 16 amino acids. Germline lookup yields CDR1 SGHDT and CDR2 YYEEEE. The CDR3 DNA is TGTGCCAGCAGCGGGTGGGGCTTTTTAGGTAATTCACCCCTCCACTTT. This translates into CASSGWGFLGNSPLHF.

DNA for the CDR3: TGTGCCAGTAGGGCCAGGGTTAACTCTGGAAACACCATATATTTT. Its protein product is CASRARVNSGNTIYF. The rearrangement uses TRBV19 and TRBJ1-3; TRBD1 is a possible D gene (5 bases). Germline lookup yields CDR1 LNHDA and CDR2 SQIVND (reference sequence). Trimming removed 6 bases at V and 0 bases at J, with 12 bases between. The CDR3 extends over 15 amino acids.